This T cell receptor (beta chain) is drawn from a study of T cells after yellow fever vaccination. Study overall: Libraries from low-cell-number fractions were prepared with the SMART-Seq v4 Ultra Low Input RNA kit.

This clonotype was observed a few times. CDR3 size: 11 residues. V was clipped by 6 bases and J by 8 bases, with 12 bases between them. From germline, CDR1 is DFQATT and CDR2 SNEGSKA (reference sequence). Synthesis of TCR cDNA relied on 5'RACE template switching, which attached a universal primer site and UMIs. Each CDR3 protein is one row after TCRdb ran MiXCR on the 5' RACE reads. The table records some 320,000 distinct CDR3 sequences, approximately 4% of them present only once. J is TRBJ2-3 and V is TRBV20-1; possibly TRBD1 or TRBD2 for D (5 bases each). The sample was PBMCs, taken 15 days after the yellow fever booster vaccination. This TCR was recovered from a man in his late teens or twenties who received the YFV17D yellow fever vaccine. CDR3 sequence reads: CSAPPGPTQYF. As DNA, the CDR3 is TGCAGTGCCCCGCCGGGACCTACGCAGTATTTT.